The text below deals with one TCR beta chain. The sample comes from a study of OX40 agonist ivuxolimab in advanced cancers. Trimming pared 4 bases from V and 5 bases from J, leaving 16 bases between. This CDR3 is built from 14 residues. Germline CDR1 is SGHRS and CDR2 is YFSETQ. Method: immunoSEQ multiplex PCR; TCRdb's copy keeps in-frame clones and lacks some. The sample includes tens of thousands of clones, around 83% of them seen just once. Here the sequenced sample was CD4+ or CD8+ T cells sorted from blood, taken in a trial of the OX40 agonist ivuxolimab. The chain uses TRBV5-1 and TRBJ2-7; possible D gene TRBD1, 6 bases. The source is an adult with an advanced solid tumor such as melanoma, head and neck, liver or kidney cancer. DNA of the CDR3: TGCGCCAGCAGCACCGGACAGTATAGCCACGAGCAGTACTTC. Protein sequence: CASSTGQYSHEQYF.